This T cell receptor beta chain comes out of a study of blood T cell repertoires in COVID-19. Study in general: PBMCs, B-cell-depleted T cells, or T cells were the source of the cDNA or gDNA that made up the material.

V was trimmed by 5 bases and J by 2 bases, leaving 6 bases between them. The CDR3 has 13 amino acids. Germline lookup yields CDR1 LNHNV and CDR2 YYDKDF (reference sequence). The table came from immunoSEQ multiplex PCR; TCRdb's copy has only in-frame clones and leaves some out. The table has 250,000 to 300,000 clones, approximately 90% seen once; the top ten hold about 2.3%. This chain uses TRBV15 with TRBJ1-4, with D unresolved. The sequence derives from a woman in her forties with acute COVID-19. The sequencing sample was made of PBMCs or T cells enriched from blood (not recorded which). In DNA form, the CDR3 reads TGTGCCACCAGCCGGAGTACTAATGAAAAACTGTTTTTT. Translation gives CATSRSTNEKLFF. Looking up the rest from reference TRBV15 and TRBJ1-4 gives the full variable domain: DAMVIQNPRYQVTQFGKPVTLSCSQTLNHNVMYWYQQKSSQAPKLLFHYYDKDFNNEADTPDNFQSRRPNTSFCFLDIRSPGLGDTAMYLCATSRSTNEKLFFGSGTQLSVL.